This T cell receptor beta chain derives from a study of cytomegalovirus exposure and HLA in healthy donors. PCR amplification relied on 60 Vbeta primers (plus 13 Jbeta primers). Some clones are missing from TCRdb's copy, which holds only in-frame ones; the method was immunoSEQ multiplex PCR. In the table there are roughly 90,000 clones, around 85% of which are singletons. Donors in the study were healthy people who gave bone marrow. Study-wide results and caveats: Later analysis showed most CMV-associated TCR beta chains appearing HLA-restricted.

This clone was recorded only once. The antigen remains unidentified. The sequence was collected from a man aged 18 to 30 in good health and CMV-seronegative. The sequencing input was PBMCs.

The CDR3 loop is CAWSATGQLVYGYTF. In DNA, the CDR3 is TGTGCCTGGAGTGCCACGGGACAGCTCGTCTATGGCTACACCTTC. The J gene is TRBJ1-2, the V gene TRBV30; 7 bases map to TRBD1. The trim removed 1 base at V and 4 bases at J, leaving 9 bases unmatched. The CDR3 loop spans 15 amino acids. Germline assignment: CDR1 GTSNPN and CDR2 SVGIG (reference sequence).